A selection of T cell receptor beta chains follows, all from one sample in a study of T cell repertoires in cytomegalovirus infection. TCRdb analysed the reads with MiXCR anew, one entry per CDR3 protein. The table includes 300,000 to 400,000 distinct CDR3 sequences, about a sixth detected once. Sequences were obtained from PBMCs. Receptors were obtained from a human donor in good health (CMV status not recorded). Some clones in this sample may be carry-over from other donors' samples. The CDR3 runs from the conserved cysteine through the conserved F or W.

TRBV20-1	TRBJ2-3	CSAYRGGSTDKQYF
TRBV12-3/TRBV12-4	TRBJ2-1	CASKVGGVLRGNEQFF
TRBV12-3/TRBV12-4	TRBJ2-3	CASSPRTSGAITDTQYF
TRBV18	TRBJ2-5	CASSITAGEPEETQYF
TRBV20-1	TRBJ2-1	CSASHLSWQFF
TRBV14	TRBJ1-5	CASSSTEPGPQHF
TRBV28	TRBJ2-3	CASSRRTGLIPDTQYF
TRBV2	TRBJ2-7	CASLGSAYEQYF
TRBV5-1	TRBJ1-2	CASSLRLGQGYGYTF
TRBV6-1	TRBJ1-4	CASSPTLWGTNEKLFF
TRBV7-7	TRBJ1-1	CASSAQSNTEAFF
TRBV10-3	TRBJ2-7	CAISDPTGTYEQYF
TRBV7-8	TRBJ2-3	CASSLDWITDTQYF
TRBV11-3	TRBJ2-7	CASSLDRRDEQYF
TRBV7-2	TRBJ1-1	CASSLARWLSSPGTEAFF
TRBV2	TRBJ2-1	CASTREGADNEQFF
TRBV11-2	TRBJ2-7	CASSSYGAAYEQYF
TRBV5-5	TRBJ2-4	CASSGDTKNIQYF
TRBV7-8	TRBJ1-5	CASSLDGQQQPQHF
TRBV4-3	TRBJ2-1	CASSRYRDTRPGNEQFF
TRBV4-1	TRBJ2-1	CASSQGLAGGRVEQFF
TRBV7-2	TRBJ2-5	CASSQGAIAGAAETQYF
TRBV12-3/TRBV12-4	TRBJ2-5	CASSGQSQETQYF
TRBV7-2	TRBJ1-3	CASSPVVSGNTIYF
TRBV5-6	TRBJ2-1	CASSLRGYHEQFF
TRBV12-3/TRBV12-4	TRBJ1-2	CASSQRTSYTF
TRBV12-3/TRBV12-4	TRBJ2-5	CASSAKGETQYF
TRBV19	TRBJ1-4	CASTRRGNEKLFF
TRBV7-2	TRBJ2-3	CASSSRRLAGRTDTQYF
TRBV7-6	TRBJ1-3	CASSQGGLKDSGNTIYF
TRBV7-2	TRBJ1-4	CASSLNSGGNEKLFF
TRBV20-1	TRBJ2-3	CSAKEREGLDTQYF
TRBV12-3/TRBV12-4	TRBJ1-3	CASSLVDVRNTIYF
TRBV28	TRBJ2-7	CASRPRQGGGEQYF
TRBV7-2	TRBJ1-2	CASSLRAAYGYTF
TRBV7-2	TRBJ1-3	CASSLRAQAGNTIYF
TRBV7-9	TRBJ2-1	CASSVRDSYNEQFF
TRBV20-1	TRBJ2-2	CSAPMGGSEGGELFF